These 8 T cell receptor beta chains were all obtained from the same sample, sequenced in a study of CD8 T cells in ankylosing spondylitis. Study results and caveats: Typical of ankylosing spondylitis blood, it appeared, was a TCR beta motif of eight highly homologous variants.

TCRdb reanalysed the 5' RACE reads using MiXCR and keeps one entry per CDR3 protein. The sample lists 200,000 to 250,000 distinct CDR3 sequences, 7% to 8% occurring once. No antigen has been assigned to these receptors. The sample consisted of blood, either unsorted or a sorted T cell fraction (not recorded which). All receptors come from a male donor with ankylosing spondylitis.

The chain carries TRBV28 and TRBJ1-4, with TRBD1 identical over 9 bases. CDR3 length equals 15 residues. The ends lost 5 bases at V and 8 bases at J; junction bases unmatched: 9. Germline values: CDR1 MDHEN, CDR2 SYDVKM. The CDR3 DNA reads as TGTGCCAGCAGTCCGGGACAGGGTTTGGAAGAAAAACTGTTTTTT. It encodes CASSPGQGLEEKLFF.

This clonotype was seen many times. CDR3 DNA sequence: TGTGCCAGCGGTTCAAAGGGCGCCTACGAGCAGTACTTC. Amino acids: CASGSKGAYEQYF. This chain joins TRBV27 and TRBJ2-7; D uncertain. Germline CDR1 and CDR2: MNHEY and SMNVEV (reference sequence). The length of the CDR3 is 13 residues. V was shortened by 8 bases and J by 2 bases, with 13 bases between the two germline ends.

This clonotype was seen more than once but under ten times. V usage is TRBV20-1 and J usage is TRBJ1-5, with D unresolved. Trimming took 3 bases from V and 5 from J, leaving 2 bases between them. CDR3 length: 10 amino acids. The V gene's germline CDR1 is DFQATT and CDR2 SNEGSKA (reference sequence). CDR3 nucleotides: TGCAGTGCTAGTGATCAGCCCCAGCATTTT. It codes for CSASDQPQHF.

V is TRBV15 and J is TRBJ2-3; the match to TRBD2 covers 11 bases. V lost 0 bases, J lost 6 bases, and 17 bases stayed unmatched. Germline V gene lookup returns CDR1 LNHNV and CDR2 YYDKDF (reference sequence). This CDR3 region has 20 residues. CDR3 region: CATSRDPLAGGRGSEDTQYF. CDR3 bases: TGTGCCACCAGCAGAGATCCGCTAGCGGGAGGCAGGGGCTCGGAGGATACGCAGTATTTT.

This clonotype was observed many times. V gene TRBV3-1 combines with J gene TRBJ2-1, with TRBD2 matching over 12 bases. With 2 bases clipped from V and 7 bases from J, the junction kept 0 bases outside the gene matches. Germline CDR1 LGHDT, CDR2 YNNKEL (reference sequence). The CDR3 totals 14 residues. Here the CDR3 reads CASSQTSGRNEQFF. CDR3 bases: TGTGCCAGCAGCCAAACTAGCGGGAGGAATGAGCAGTTCTTC.

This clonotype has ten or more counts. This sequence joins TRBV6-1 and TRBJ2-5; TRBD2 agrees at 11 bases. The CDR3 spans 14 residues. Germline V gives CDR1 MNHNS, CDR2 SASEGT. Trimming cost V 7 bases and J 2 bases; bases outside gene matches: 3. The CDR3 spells CASKTSGVQETQYF. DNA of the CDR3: TGTGCCAGCAAGACTAGCGGGGTACAAGAGACCCAGTACTTC.

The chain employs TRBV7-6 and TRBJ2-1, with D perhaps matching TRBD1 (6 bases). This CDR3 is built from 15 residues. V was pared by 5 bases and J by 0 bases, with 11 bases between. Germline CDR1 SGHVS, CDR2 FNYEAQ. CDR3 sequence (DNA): TGTGCCAGCAGCGCCGACAGGAGCTCCTACAATGAGCAGTTCTTC. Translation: CASSADRSSYNEQFF.

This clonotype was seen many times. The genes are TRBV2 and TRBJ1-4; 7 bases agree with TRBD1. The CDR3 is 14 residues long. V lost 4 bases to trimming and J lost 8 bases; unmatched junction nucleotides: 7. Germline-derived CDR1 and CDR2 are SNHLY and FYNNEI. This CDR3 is CASSGGTGEEKLFF. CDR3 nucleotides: TGTGCCAGCAGTGGAGGTACAGGGGAAGAAAAACTGTTTTTT.